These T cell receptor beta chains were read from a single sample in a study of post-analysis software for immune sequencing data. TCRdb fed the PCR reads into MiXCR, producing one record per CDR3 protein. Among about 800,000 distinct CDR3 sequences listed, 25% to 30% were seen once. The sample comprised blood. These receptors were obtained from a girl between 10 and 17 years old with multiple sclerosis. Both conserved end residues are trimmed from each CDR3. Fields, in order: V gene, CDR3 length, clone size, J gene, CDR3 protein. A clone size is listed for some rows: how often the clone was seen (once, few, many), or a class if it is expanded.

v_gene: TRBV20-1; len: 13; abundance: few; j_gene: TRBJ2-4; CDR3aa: SAITPGDAKNIQY
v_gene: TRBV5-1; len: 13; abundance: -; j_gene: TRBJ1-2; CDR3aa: ASSLDGTGFYGYT
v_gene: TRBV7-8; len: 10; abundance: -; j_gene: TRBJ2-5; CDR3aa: ASSRTSGTQY
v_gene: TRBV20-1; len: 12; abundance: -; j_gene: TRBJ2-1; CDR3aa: SAHRRGAIDEQF
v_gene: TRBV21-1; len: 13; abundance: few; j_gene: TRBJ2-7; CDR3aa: ASTISGDRSYEQY
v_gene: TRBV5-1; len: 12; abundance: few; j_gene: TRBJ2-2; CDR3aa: ASSGRGLDGERF
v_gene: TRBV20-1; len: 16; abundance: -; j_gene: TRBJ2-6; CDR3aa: SARAGDRPPSGANVLT
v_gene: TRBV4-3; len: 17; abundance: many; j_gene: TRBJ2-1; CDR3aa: ASSQEAGDRTNSDNEQF
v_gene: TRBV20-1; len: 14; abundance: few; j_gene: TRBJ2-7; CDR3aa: SATRQGPPSSYEQY
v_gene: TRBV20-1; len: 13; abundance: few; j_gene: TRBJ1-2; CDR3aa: SARDPLRGDYGYT
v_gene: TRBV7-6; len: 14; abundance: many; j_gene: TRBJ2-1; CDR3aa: ASSLTGGSSYNEQF
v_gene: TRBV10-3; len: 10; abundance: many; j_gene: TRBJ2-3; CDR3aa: AISDPVDTQY
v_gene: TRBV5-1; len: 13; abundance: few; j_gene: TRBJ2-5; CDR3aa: ASSLLGPNKETQY
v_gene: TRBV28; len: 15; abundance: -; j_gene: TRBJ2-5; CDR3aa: ASSPLGVGGPQETQY
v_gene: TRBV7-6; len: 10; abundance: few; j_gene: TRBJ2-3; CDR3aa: ASSSYIDTQY
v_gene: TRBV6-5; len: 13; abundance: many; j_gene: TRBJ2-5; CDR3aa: ASSPRGLAEETQY
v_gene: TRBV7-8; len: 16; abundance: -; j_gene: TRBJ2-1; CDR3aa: ASSLVSSGGVVSGEQF
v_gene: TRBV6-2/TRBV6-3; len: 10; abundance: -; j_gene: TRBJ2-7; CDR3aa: ASAGNSYEQY
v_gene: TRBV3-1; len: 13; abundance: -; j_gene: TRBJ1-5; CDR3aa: ASSQGTGVGQPQH
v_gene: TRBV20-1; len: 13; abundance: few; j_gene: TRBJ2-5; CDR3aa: SASPRQGVRETQY